Listed below are T cell receptor beta chains from one sample, sequenced in a study of shared clonotypes between healthy human individuals. Some clones are missing from TCRdb's copy, which holds only in-frame ones; the method was immunoSEQ multiplex PCR. This table has around 690,000 clones, 90% appearing once. Input material: memory CD8+ T cells from PBMCs. These receptors were obtained from a man aged 18 to 29 in good health. Some clones in this sample may be carry-over from other donors' samples. Each CDR3 is given with its conserved first and last residue. Expanded clones are given a class, and other clones once, few, many or no size at all.

J: TRBJ2-1
size: .
V: TRBV7-8
CDR3: CASSLTSGSQDEQFF

J: TRBJ2-6
size: .
V: TRBV19
CDR3: CASSIVVAGANVLTF

J: TRBJ2-7
size: once
V: TRBV6-5
CDR3: CASSYSTGTPYEQYF

J: TRBJ2-3
size: .
V: TRBV15
CDR3: CATRQGQTTDTQYF

J: TRBJ2-7
size: once
V: TRBV19
CDR3: CASTADRLHEQYF

J: TRBJ2-1
size: .
V: TRBV11-2
CDR3: CASAWGPPSYNEQFF

J: TRBJ2-1
size: .
V: TRBV7-9
CDR3: CASRREGGNNEQFF

J: TRBJ1-2
size: .
V: TRBV15
CDR3: CATSSNPRPGWIYGYTF

J: TRBJ2-7
size: .
V: TRBV28
CDR3: CASSLPDRGLLGTYEQYF

J: TRBJ1-1
size: .
V: TRBV27
CDR3: CASRGLNEAFF

J: TRBJ2-7
size: .
V: TRBV5-4
CDR3: CASSSGLAGGYEQYF

J: TRBJ1-1
size: .
V: TRBV7-3
CDR3: CASSLQDRVTEAFF

J: TRBJ2-3
size: .
V: TRBV19
CDR3: CASSPRATDTQYF

J: TRBJ2-7
size: .
V: TRBV6-5
CDR3: CASLGSGKVHEQYF

J: TRBJ1-2
size: .
V: TRBV6-5
CDR3: CASSLNYGYTF

J: TRBJ1-2
size: .
V: TRBV28
CDR3: CASSSHAHRDAYGYTF

J: TRBJ2-1
size: many
V: TRBV5-4
CDR3: CASIGVGTGVNEQFF

J: TRBJ2-1
size: once
V: TRBV5-1
CDR3: CASSSGQGFTYEQFF

J: TRBJ1-4
size: .
V: TRBV11-2
CDR3: CASSARWGEEKLFF

J: TRBJ2-2
size: .
V: TRBV7-9
CDR3: CASSSRVSTGELFF

J: TRBJ2-1
size: .
V: TRBV7-2
CDR3: CASSLPPYNEQFF

J: TRBJ1-2
size: .
V: TRBV6-5
CDR3: CASSYGQGNYGYTF

J: TRBJ2-5
size: .
V: TRBV27
CDR3: CASSLSAGQADQETQYF

J: TRBJ1-2
size: .
V: TRBV12-5
CDR3: CASGFGRNYGYTF

J: TRBJ2-5
size: .
V: TRBV28
CDR3: CASSFRALRRETQYF

J: TRBJ2-7
size: .
V: TRBV27
CDR3: CASSLSPRYYEQYF

J: TRBJ1-5
size: .
V: TRBV2
CDR3: CASSEAGGGNQPQHF

J: TRBJ1-2
size: .
V: TRBV13
CDR3: CASSLDHVGSFYGYTF

J: TRBJ2-1
size: once
V: TRBV6-5
CDR3: CASSERDSNADEQFF

J: TRBJ2-7
size: .
V: TRBV7-9
CDR3: CASSPVLPTYEQYF

J: TRBJ2-2
size: .
V: TRBV27
CDR3: CASSSDRWNTGELFF

J: TRBJ1-5
size: .
V: TRBV6-5
CDR3: CASSSRQFSQPQHF

J: TRBJ1-1
size: .
V: TRBV29-1
CDR3: CSVGMNTEAFF

J: TRBJ1-2
size: .
V: TRBV27
CDR3: CASSSLGRAYYGYTF

J: TRBJ2-7
size: .
V: TRBV5-1
CDR3: CASSPGQGANEQYF

J: TRBJ1-1
size: .
V: TRBV10-1
CDR3: CASSDRGGPAEAFF

J: TRBJ2-1
size: .
V: TRBV2
CDR3: CASRDRTYNEQFF

J: TRBJ2-7
size: .
V: TRBV7-2
CDR3: CASSDRDTEPYEQYF

J: TRBJ2-7
size: .
V: TRBV27
CDR3: CASSVGDGRSYEQYF

J: TRBJ1-2
size: .
V: TRBV27
CDR3: CASSLSTGNYGYTF

J: TRBJ1-5
size: few
V: TRBV6-1
CDR3: CASSEGGLTNQPQHF

J: TRBJ2-7
size: .
V: TRBV5-5
CDR3: CASSGPANYEQYF

J: TRBJ2-1
size: .
V: TRBV11-2
CDR3: CASSSRDRGYNEQFF

J: TRBJ1-3
size: .
V: TRBV13
CDR3: CASHIGGAPEAGNTIYF

J: TRBJ2-4
size: .
V: TRBV27
CDR3: CASSSLDGIQYF

J: TRBJ2-7
size: .
V: TRBV21-1
CDR3: CASSNRDRGRYYEQYF

J: TRBJ2-6
size: .
V: TRBV28
CDR3: CASSWSSGANVLTF

J: TRBJ1-5
size: once
V: TRBV19
CDR3: CASMWPGQPQHF

J: TRBJ2-7
size: .
V: TRBV4-1
CDR3: CASSPQTDYRGLSYEQYF

J: TRBJ2-7
size: .
V: TRBV4-3
CDR3: CASSQDKRAGSYEQYF

J: TRBJ2-7
size: .
V: TRBV29-1
CDR3: CSVEVGGRGYEQYF

J: TRBJ1-5
size: .
V: TRBV9
CDR3: CASSLEGETDQPQHF

J: TRBJ2-7
size: .
V: TRBV27
CDR3: CASSLNRGVDYEQYF

J: TRBJ2-4
size: .
V: TRBV19
CDR3: CASSPRDSLAKNIQYF

J: TRBJ2-1
size: .
V: TRBV2
CDR3: CASLRPLAGNEQFF

J: TRBJ2-7
size: .
V: TRBV7-9
CDR3: CASSPLAGGSYEQYF

J: TRBJ2-2
size: .
V: TRBV12-1
CDR3: CASPPGRANSGRVHTGELFF

J: TRBJ2-1
size: .
V: TRBV7-6
CDR3: CASSPFAGAHEQFF

J: TRBJ2-1
size: .
V: TRBV28
CDR3: CASSLGLYNEQFF